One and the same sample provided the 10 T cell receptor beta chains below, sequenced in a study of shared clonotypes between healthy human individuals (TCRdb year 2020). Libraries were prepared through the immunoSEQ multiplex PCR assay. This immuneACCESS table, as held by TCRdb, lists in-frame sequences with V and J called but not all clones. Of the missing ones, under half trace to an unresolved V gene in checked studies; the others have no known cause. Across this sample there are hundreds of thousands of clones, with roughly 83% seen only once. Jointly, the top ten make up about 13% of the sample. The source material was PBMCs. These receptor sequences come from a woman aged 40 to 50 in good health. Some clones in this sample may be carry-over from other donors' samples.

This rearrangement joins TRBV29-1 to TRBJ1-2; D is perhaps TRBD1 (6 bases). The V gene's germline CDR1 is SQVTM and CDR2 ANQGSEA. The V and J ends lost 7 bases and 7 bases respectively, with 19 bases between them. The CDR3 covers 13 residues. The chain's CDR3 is CSADGGLGSGYTF. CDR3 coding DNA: TGCAGCGCCGATGGGGGGCTCGGTAGTGGCTACACCTTC.

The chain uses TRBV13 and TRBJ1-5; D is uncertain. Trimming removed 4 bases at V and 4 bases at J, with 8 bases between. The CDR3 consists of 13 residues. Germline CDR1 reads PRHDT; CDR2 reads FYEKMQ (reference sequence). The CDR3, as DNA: TGTGCCAGCAGCTGGGGAGGGAATCAGCCCCAGCATTTT. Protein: CASSWGGNQPQHF.

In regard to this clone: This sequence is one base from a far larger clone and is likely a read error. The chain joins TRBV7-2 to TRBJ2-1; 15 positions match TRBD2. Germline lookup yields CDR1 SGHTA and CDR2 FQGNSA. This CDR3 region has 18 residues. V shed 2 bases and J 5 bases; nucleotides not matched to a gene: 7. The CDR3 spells CASSLKGTSGRYHNEQFF. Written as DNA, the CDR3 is TGTGCCAGCAGCTTAAAAGGGACTAGCGGGAGGTACCACAATGAGCAGTTCTTC.

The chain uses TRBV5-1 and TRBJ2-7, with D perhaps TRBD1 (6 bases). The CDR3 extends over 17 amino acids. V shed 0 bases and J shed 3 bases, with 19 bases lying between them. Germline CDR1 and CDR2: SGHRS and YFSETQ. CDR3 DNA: TGCGCCAGCAGCTTGGTGGGGGACACAAGACAAATCTACGAGCAGTACTTC. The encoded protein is CASSLVGDTRQIYEQYF.

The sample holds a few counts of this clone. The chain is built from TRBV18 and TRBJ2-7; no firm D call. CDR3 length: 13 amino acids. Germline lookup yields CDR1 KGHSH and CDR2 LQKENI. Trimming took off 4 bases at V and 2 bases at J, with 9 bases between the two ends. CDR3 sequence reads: CASSRSEAYEQYF. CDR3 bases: TGTGCCAGCTCACGCAGCGAGGCCTACGAGCAGTACTTC.

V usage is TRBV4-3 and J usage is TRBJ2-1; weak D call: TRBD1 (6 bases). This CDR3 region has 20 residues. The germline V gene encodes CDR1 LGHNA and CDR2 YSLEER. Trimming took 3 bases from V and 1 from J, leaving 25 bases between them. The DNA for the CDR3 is TGCGCCAGCAGCCAGGCCTTAGGGGGAGAAAGAAGTCGGTCCTACAATGAGCAGTTCTTC. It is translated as CASSQALGGERSRSYNEQFF.

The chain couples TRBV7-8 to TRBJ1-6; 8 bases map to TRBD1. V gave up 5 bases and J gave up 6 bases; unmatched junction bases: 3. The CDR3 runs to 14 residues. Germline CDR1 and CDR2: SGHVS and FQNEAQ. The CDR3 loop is CASSRDRGNSPLHF. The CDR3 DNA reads TGTGCCAGCAGCCGAGACAGGGGTAATTCACCCCTCCACTTT. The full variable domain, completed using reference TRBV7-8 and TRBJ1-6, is GAGVSQSPRYKVAKRGQDVALRCDPISGHVSLFWYQQALGQGPEFLTYFQNEAQLDKSGLPSDRFFAERPEGSVSTLKIQRTQQEDSAVYLCASSRDRGNSPLHFGNGTRLTVT.

Here the CDR3 DNA reads TGTGCCACCATCTACAGGGAATACTACGAGCAGTACTTC. Translating it yields CATIYREYYEQYF. This chain uses TRBV6-1 with TRBJ2-7; D perhaps matches TRBD1 (6 bases). Trimming took off 10 bases at V and 3 bases at J, with 16 bases between the two ends. Looked up from germline, CDR1 is MNHNS and CDR2 is SASEGT. This CDR3 has 13 residues.

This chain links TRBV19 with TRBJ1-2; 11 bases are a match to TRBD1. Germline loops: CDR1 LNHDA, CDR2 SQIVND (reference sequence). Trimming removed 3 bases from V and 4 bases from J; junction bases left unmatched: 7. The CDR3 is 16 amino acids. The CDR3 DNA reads TGTGCCAGTAGTATCGGGGACAGGGGGGGGTTCTATGGCTACACCTTC. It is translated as CASSIGDRGGFYGYTF.

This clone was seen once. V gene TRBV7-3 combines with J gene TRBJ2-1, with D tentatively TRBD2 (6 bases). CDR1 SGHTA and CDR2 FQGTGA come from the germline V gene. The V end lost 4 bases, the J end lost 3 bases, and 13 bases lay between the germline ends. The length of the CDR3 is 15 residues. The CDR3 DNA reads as TGTGCCAGCAGCTCCGGAGGGTCCCTCTACAATGAGCAGTTCTTC. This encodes CASSSGGSLYNEQFF.